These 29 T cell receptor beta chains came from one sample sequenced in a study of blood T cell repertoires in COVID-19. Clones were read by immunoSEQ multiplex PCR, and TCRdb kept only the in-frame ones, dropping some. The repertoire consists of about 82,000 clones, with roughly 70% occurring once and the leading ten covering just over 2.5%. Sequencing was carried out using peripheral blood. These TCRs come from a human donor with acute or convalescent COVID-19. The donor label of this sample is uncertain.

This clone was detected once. In DNA form, the CDR3 reads TGTGCCAGCAGTCTGCAGGGACAGGTGAACATTCAGTACTTC. Encoded protein: CASSLQGQVNIQYF. The chain employs TRBV6-2 or TRBV6-3 and TRBJ2-4; TRBD1 matches at 8 bases. CDR3 length equals 14 residues. Germline CDR1 and CDR2: MNHEY and SVGEGT. Trimming took 5 bases from V and 7 from J; bases not matched to a gene: 7.

This chain's CDR3 is CASRPTGDYGYTF. CDR3 sequence (DNA): TGTGCCAGCAGACCGACAGGGGATTATGGCTACACCTTC. The J gene is TRBJ1-2, the V gene TRBV6-6; 8 nucleotides match TRBD1. The V gene end was trimmed by 6 bases and the J gene end by 5 bases; junction bases not matched to a gene: 5. Germline lookup yields CDR1 MNHNY and CDR2 SVGAGI (reference sequence). The CDR3 loop spans 13 amino acids.

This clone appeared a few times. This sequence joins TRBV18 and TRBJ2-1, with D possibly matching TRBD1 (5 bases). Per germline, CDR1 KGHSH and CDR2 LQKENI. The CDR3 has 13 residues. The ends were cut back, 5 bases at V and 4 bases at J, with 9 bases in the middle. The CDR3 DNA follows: TGTGCCAGCTCATCCTACAGGTACAATGAGCAGTTCTTC. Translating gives CASSSYRYNEQFF.

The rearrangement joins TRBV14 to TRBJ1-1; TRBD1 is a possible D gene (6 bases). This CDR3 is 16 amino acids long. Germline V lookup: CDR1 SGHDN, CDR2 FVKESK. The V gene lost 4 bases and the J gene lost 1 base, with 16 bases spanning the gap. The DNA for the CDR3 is TGTGCCAGCAGCCCGCACTCTCAGGGGCAGAACACTGAAGCTTTCTTT. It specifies CASSPHSQGQNTEAFF.

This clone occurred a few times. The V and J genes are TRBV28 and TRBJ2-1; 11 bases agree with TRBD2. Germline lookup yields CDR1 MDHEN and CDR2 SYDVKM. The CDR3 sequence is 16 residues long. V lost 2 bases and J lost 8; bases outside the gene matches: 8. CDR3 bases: TGTGCCAGCAGTTTAACTCCCCTAGCGGGAGGCCATGAGCAGTTCTTC. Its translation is CASSLTPLAGGHEQFF.

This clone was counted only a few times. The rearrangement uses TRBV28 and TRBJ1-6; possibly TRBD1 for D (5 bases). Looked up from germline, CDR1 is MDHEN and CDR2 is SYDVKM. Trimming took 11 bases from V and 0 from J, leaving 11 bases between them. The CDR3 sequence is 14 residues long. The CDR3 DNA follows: TGTGCCGCGGGGCTCAGCTCCTATAATTCACCCCTCCACTTT. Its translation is CAAGLSSYNSPLHF. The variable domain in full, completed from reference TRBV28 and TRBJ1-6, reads DVKVTQSSRYLVKRTGEKVFLECVQDMDHENMFWYRQDPGLGLRLIYFSYDVKMKEKGDIPEGYSVSREKKERFSLILESASTNQTSMYLCAAGLSSYNSPLHFGNGTRLTVT.

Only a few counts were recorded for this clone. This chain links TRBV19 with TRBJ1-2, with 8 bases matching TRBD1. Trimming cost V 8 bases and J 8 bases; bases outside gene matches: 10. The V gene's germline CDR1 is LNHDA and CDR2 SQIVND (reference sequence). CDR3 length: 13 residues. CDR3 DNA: TGTGCCAGTTCGGACAGGGAGATGGGAGGCTACACCTTC. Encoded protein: CASSDREMGGYTF.

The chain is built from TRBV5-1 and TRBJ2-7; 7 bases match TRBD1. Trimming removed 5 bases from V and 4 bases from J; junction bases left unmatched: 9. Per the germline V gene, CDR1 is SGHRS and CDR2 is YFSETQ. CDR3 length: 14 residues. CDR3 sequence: CASRPKTGSYEQYF. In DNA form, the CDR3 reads TGCGCCAGCAGACCTAAGACAGGGTCTTACGAGCAGTACTTC. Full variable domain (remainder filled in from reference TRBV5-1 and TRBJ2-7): KAGVTQTPRYLIKTRGQQVTLSCSPISGHRSVSWYQQTPGQGLQFLFEYFSETQRNKGNFPGRFSGRQFSNSRSEMNVSTLELGDSALYLCASRPKTGSYEQYFGPGTRLTVT.

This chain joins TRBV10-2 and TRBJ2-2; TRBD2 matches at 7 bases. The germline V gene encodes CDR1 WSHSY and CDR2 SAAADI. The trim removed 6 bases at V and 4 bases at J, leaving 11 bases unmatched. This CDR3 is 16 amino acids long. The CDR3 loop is CASRSWGGSGTGELFF. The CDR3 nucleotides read TGCGCCAGCAGATCCTGGGGGGGAAGCGGCACCGGGGAGCTGTTTTTT.

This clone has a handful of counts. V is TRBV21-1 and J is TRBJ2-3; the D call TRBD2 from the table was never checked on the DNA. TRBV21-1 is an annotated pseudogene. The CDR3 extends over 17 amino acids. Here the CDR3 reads CASSKGTRPRGPDTQYF. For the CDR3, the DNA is TGTGCCAGCAGCAAAGGGACTAGGCCCCGCGGCCCAGATACGCAGTATTTT.

The CDR3 reads CASSRGTPTRNSPLHF. The CDR3 DNA reads as TGTGCCAGCAGCCGGGGGACTCCTACGAGGAATTCACCCCTCCACTTT. The J gene is TRBJ1-6, the V gene TRBV14, with a possible D match to TRBD1 (5 bases). There are 16 residues in the CDR3. With 4 bases removed from V and 7 bases from J, the gap between germline ends came to 17 bases. CDR1 and CDR2 (germline): SGHDN, FVKESK. Variable domain in full (rest from reference TRBV14 and TRBJ1-6): EAGVTQFPSHSVIEKGQTVTLRCDPISGHDNLYWYRRVMGKEIKFLLHFVKESKQDESGMPNNRFLAERTGGTYSTLKVQPAELEDSGVYFCASSRGTPTRNSPLHFGNGTRLTVT.

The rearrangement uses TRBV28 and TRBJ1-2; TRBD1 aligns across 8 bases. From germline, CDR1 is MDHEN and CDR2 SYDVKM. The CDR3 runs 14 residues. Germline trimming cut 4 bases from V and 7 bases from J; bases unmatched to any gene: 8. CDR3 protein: CASSYARGPSGYTF. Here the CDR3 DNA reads TGTGCCAGCAGTTATGCCAGGGGGCCCAGTGGCTACACCTTC.

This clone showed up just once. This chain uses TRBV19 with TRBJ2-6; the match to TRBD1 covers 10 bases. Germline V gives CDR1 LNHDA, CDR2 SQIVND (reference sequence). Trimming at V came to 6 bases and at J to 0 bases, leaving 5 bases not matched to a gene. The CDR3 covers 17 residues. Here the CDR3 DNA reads TGTGCCAGTAGCCCCCGGGACAGGGGCTCTGGGGCCAACGTCCTGACTTTC. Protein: CASSPRDRGSGANVLTF.

The CDR3 here is CASSPSGWGHEQFF. In DNA form, the CDR3 reads TGTGCCAGCAGCCCAAGCGGGTGGGGCCATGAGCAGTTCTTC. The chain carries TRBV7-2 and TRBJ2-1; possibly TRBD2 for D (6 bases). Trimming took 5 bases from V and 8 from J, leaving 16 bases between them. The CDR3 loop spans 14 amino acids. The germline V gene encodes CDR1 SGHTA and CDR2 FQGNSA.

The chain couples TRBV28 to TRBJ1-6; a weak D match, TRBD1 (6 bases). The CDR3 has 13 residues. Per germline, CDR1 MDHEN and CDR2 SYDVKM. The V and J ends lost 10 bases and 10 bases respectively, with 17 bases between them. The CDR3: CATRTGSGSPLHF. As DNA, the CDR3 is TGTGCCACCAGAACAGGGTCGGGATCACCCCTCCACTTT. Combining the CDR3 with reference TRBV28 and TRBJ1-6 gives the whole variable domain DVKVTQSSRYLVKRTGEKVFLECVQDMDHENMFWYRQDPGLGLRLIYFSYDVKMKEKGDIPEGYSVSREKKERFSLILESASTNQTSMYLCATRTGSGSPLHFGNGTRLTVT.

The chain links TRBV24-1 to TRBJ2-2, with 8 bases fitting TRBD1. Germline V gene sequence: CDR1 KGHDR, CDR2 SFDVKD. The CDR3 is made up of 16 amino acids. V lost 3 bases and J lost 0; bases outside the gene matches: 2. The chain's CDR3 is CATSDQTGANTGELFF. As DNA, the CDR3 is TGTGCCACCAGTGATCAGACAGGGGCGAACACCGGGGAGCTGTTTTTT.

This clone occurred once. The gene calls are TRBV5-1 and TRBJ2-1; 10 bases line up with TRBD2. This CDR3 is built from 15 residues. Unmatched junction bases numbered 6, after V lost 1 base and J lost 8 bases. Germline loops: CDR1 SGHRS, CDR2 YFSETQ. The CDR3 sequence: CASSLSGGALDEQFF. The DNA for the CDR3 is TGCGCCAGCAGCTTGAGCGGGGGGGCCTTGGATGAGCAGTTCTTC. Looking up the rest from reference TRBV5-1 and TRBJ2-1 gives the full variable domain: KAGVTQTPRYLIKTRGQQVTLSCSPISGHRSVSWYQQTPGQGLQFLFEYFSETQRNKGNFPGRFSGRQFSNSRSEMNVSTLELGDSALYLCASSLSGGALDEQFFGPGTRLTVL.

The chain's CDR3 is CASSLAGTSGYEQYF. As DNA, the CDR3 is TGCGCCAGCAGCTTGGCCGGAACTAGCGGATACGAGCAGTACTTC. V gene TRBV5-1 combines with J gene TRBJ2-7, with 8 nucleotides matching TRBD2. The CDR3 runs to 15 residues. Germline CDR1 is SGHRS and CDR2 is YFSETQ. With V trimmed by 0 bases and J by 4 bases, 6 bases remained unmatched. The full variable domain, completed using reference TRBV5-1 and TRBJ2-7, is KAGVTQTPRYLIKTRGQQVTLSCSPISGHRSVSWYQQTPGQGLQFLFEYFSETQRNKGNFPGRFSGRQFSNSRSEMNVSTLELGDSALYLCASSLAGTSGYEQYFGPGTRLTVT.

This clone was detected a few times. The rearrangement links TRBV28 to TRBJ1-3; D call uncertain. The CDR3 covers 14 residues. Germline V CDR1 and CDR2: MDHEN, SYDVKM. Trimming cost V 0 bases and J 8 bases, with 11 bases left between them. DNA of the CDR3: TGTGCCAGCAGTTTATGGACGGGGTTGGACACCATATATTTT. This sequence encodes CASSLWTGLDTIYF. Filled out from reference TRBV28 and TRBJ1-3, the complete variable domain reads DVKVTQSSRYLVKRTGEKVFLECVQDMDHENMFWYRQDPGLGLRLIYFSYDVKMKEKGDIPEGYSVSREKKERFSLILESASTNQTSMYLCASSLWTGLDTIYFGEGSWLTVV.

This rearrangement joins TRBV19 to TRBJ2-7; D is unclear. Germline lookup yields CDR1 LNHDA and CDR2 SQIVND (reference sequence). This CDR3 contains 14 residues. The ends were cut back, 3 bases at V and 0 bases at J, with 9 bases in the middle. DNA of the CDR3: TGTGCCAGTAGTATTACACCTAGCTCCTACGAGCAGTACTTC. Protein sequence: CASSITPSSYEQYF.

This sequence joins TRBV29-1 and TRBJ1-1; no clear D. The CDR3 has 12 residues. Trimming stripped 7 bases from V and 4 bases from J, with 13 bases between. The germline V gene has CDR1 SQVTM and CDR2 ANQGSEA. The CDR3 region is CSGRAGTTEAFF. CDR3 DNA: TGCAGCGGGAGGGCGGGAACCACTGAAGCTTTCTTT. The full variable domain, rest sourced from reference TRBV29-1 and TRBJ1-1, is SAVISQKPSRDICQRGTSLTIQCQVDSQVTMMFWYRQQPGQSLTLIATANQGSEATYESGFVIDKFPISRPNLTFSTLTVSNMSPEDSSIYLCSGRAGTTEAFFGQGTRLTVV.

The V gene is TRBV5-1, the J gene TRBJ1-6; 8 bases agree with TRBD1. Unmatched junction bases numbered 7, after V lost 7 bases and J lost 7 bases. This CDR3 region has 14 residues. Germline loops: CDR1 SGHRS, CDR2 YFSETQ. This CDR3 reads CASGPGQVNSPLHF. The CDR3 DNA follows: TGCGCCAGCGGACCGGGACAGGTGAATTCACCCCTCCACTTT. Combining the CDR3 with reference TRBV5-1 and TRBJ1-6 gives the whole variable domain KAGVTQTPRYLIKTRGQQVTLSCSPISGHRSVSWYQQTPGQGLQFLFEYFSETQRNKGNFPGRFSGRQFSNSRSEMNVSTLELGDSALYLCASGPGQVNSPLHFGNGTRLTVT.

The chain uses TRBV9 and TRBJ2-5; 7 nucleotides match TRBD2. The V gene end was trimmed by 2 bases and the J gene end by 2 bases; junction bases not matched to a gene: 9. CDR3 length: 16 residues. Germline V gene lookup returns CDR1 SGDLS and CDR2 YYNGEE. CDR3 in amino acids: CASSVTPSGIQETQYF. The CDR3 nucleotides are TGTGCCAGCAGCGTCACCCCCAGCGGGATACAAGAGACCCAGTACTTC.

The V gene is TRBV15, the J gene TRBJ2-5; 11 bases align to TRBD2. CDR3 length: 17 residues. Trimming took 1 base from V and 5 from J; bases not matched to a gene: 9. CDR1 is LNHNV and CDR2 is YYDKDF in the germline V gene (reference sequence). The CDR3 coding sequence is TGTGCCACCAGCAGAGGAGATAGCGGGAGGGCCATGGAGACCCAGTACTTC. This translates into CATSRGDSGRAMETQYF.

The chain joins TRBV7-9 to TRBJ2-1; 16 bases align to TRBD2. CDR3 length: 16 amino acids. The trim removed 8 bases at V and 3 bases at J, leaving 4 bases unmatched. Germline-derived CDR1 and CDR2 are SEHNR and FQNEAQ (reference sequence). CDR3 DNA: TGTGCCAGCCGCGGGACTAGCGGGAGGGGCTACAATGAGCAGTTCTTC. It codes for CASRGTSGRGYNEQFF.

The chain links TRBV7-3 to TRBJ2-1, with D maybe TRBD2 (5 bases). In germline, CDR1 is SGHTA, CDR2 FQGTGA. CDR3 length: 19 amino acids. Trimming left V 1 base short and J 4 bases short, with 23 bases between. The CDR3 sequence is CASSLNPGRGSLIYNEQFF. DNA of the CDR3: TGTGCCAGCAGCTTAAACCCGGGGAGAGGGTCTCTAATTTACAATGAGCAGTTCTTC.

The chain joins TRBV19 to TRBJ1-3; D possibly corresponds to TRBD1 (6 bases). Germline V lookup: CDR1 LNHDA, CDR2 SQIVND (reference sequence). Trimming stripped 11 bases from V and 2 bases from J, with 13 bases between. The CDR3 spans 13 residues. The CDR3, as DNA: TGTGCCTGCAGGGGTACCACTGGAAACACCATATATTTT. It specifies CACRGTTGNTIYF.

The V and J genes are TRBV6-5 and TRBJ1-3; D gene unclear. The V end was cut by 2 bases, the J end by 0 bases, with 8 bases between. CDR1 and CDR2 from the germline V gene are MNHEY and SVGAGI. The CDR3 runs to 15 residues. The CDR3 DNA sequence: TGTGCCAGCAGTTACCACGGGAGCTCTGGAAACACCATATATTTT. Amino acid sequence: CASSYHGSSGNTIYF.

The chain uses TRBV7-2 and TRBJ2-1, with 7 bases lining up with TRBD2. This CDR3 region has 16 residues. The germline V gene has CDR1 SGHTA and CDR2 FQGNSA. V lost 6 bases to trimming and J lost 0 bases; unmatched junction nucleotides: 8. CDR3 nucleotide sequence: TGTGCCAGCAGTCTTAGCGGGTCTAGCTCCTACAATGAGCAGTTCTTC. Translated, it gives CASSLSGSSSYNEQFF.